What follows are 2 T cell receptor beta chains derived from one specimen sequenced in a study of T cells expressing NK-cell markers (dated by TCRdb to about 2020). Libraries were constructed by 5' RACE. The data were produced on an Illumina HiSeq 2000. After TCRdb reprocessed the reads, each CDR3 protein sequence was kept as one row, without DNA. In this sample's table one finds around 380,000 distinct CDR3 sequences. The top ten clones comprise about 10% of the sample. Sequencing was performed on blood T cells: a sorted CD56 or NKG2C T cell subset, CD4+ or CD8+ T cells, or bulk PBMC T cells (not recorded which). The receptors shown here come from a woman between 45 and 60 years old in good health. Donor details come from another sample of the same person, matched by shared clones.

The chain is built from TRBV12-3 or TRBV12-4 and TRBJ1-2; TCRdb proposes TRBD1, but this gene call is untestable without DNA. This CDR3 contains 14 residues. This chain's CDR3 is CASSLSRGRKGYTF.

V and J are TRBV29-1 and TRBJ1-2. The CDR3 runs to 11 residues. Per the germline V gene, CDR1 is SQVTM and CDR2 is ANQGSEA. This CDR3 is CSVAMTEGYTF.